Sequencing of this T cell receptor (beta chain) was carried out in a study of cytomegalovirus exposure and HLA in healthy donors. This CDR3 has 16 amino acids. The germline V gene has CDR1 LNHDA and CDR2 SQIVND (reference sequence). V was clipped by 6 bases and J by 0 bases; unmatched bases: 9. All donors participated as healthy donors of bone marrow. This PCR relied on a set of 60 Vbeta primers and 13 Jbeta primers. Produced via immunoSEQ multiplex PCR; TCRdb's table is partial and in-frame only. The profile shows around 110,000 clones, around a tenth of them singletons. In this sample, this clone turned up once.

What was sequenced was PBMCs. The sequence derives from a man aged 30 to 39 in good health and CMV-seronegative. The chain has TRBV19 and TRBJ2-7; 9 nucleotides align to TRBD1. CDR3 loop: CASSLRTGASSYEQYF. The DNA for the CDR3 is TGTGCCAGTAGCCTTAGGACAGGGGCGTCCTCCTACGAGCAGTACTTC.